The entry below gives a single TCR beta chain sequence along with its context. These data originate in a study of type 1 regulatory T cells. This CDR3 is built from 16 residues. Germline loops: CDR1 LGHDT, CDR2 YNNKEL (reference sequence). V lost 1 base and J lost 3; bases outside the gene matches: 6. TCRdb itself ran the reads through MiXCR, one entry per CDR3 protein. The sample includes some 90,000 distinct CDR3 sequences, about a third of them seen just once. Input material: CD4+ T cells, either the whole sample or a sorted fraction (not recorded which). The chain recombines TRBV3-1 with TRBJ1-2, with TRBD1 matching 9 bases. The sequence was collected from a human donor in good health. CDR3 sequence reads: CASSQGETGGDYGYTF. In DNA form, the CDR3 reads TGTGCCAGCAGCCAAGGGGAAACAGGGGGCGACTATGGCTACACCTTC.